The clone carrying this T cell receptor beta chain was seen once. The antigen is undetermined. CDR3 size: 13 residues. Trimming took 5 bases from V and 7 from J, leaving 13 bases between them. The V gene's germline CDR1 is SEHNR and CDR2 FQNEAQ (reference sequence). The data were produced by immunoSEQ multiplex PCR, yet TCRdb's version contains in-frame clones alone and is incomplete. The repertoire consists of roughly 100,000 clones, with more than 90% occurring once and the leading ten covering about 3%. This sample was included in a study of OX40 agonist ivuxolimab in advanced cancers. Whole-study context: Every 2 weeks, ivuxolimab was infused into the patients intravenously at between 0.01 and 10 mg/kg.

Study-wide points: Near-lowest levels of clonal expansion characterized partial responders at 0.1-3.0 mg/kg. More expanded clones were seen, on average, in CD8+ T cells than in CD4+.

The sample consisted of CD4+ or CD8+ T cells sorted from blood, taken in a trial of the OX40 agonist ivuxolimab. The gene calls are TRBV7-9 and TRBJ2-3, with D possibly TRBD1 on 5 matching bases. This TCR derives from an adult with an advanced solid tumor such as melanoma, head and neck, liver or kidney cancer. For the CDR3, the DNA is TGTGCCAGCAGCCCGCAGGGCCGGAATACGCAGTATTTT. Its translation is CASSPQGRNTQYF.